This T cell receptor beta chain is from a study of T-cell memory formation after mild COVID-19 (dated by TCRdb to the early 2020s). A note on the overall study: TCR sequence clusters from the two donors were largely donor specific. The cohort comprised two young, previously healthy adult volunteers, one female and one male. In two donors, T-cell clones that expanded and contracted after mild COVID-19 were followed by sequencing TCRalpha and TCRbeta repertoires longitudinally.

What the work shows at the level of the full study, not this receptor alone: The study covered only two mild cases, and larger cohorts including severe cases with pre-infection samples were considered necessary. Clones contracting from day 15 to 85 had balanced CD4/CD8 phenotypes, while a second wave expanding from day 15 to 37 was biased towards CD4+. SARS-CoV-2 specificity of the second-wave clones peaking on day 37 was not confirmed. Some responding clones were detected in pre-infection memory, suggesting pre-existing cross-reactive memory T cells joined the SARS-CoV-2 response. Contracting CD4+ clones appeared mostly in the CM and EM memory subsets, whereas CD8+ clones were enriched in EMRA.

The run used an Illumina NovaSeq 6000. TCRalpha and TCRbeta cDNA libraries were constructed by 5'RACE with constant-segment primers, with sample barcodes and unique molecular identifiers being introduced. RNA was extracted from every sample with Trizol reagent. Libraries were amplified in two PCR steps, with a second sample barcode and Illumina TruSeq adapters added in the second step. The libraries were sequenced on an Illumina NovaSeq using 2 x 150 bp paired-end reads. The original pipeline was this. With migec v1.2.7, reads were demultiplexed and then collapsed into UMI-guided consensus sequences. Using mixcr v2.1.11, UMI consensuses were aligned to TRA and TRB V and J templates and then assembled into clonotypes. Clonotypes were classified as expanded or contracted when called significant by both edgeR and NoisET, with noise models trained on biological replicates. For edgeR calls, the cutoffs were a false discovery rate-adjusted p below 0.01 and a log2 fold-change threshold of 1. As an exploratory analysis of dynamics, PCA with hierarchical clustering was applied to max-normalized trajectories of the 1000 most abundant clonotypes. Each responding clone was given a CD4 or CD8 phenotype based on the CD4+ and CD8+ repertoires, which had been sequenced separately. The public reads were reprocessed in TCRdb via fastp at Q25 and MiXCR, keeping in-frame beta chains. Each CDR3 protein appears once, grouped with its most common genes and DNA. These V and J calls derive from TCRdb rather than the authors' analysis. In this sample the table shows 110,000 or so distinct CDR3 sequences, 22% of which occur a single time. The ten largest account for roughly two fifths of the sample.

Ficoll-Paque density gradient centrifugation was used to isolate PBMCs. CDR1 is given as LGHNA and CDR2 as YSLEER, both from the germline V gene. V is shortened by 0 bases, J by 5 bases, and the region joining them spans 13 bases. The CDR3 runs 16 residues from the cysteine to the phenylalanine. Just CDR3 DNA is preserved here, 48 bases in frame from base 1. This clonotype was seen more than once but under ten times. Its antigen is not yet known. Qualities for individual bases were not recorded, and no much larger clone is one base off. The material sequenced was PBMCs or a T cell subset sorted from them (not recorded which). This clonotype was obtained from a man younger than 35 who had mild COVID-19 (a few samples of this study predate the infection). The sample titles of this study are shuffled in the database, so cell type and time point are left out; the donor was told from shared clones. Here the chain combines TRBV4-3 and TRBJ2-2, with the D gene call left open. CDR3 sequence: CASSQDYRLGTGELFF. The DNA is as follows: TGCGCCAGCAGCCAAGATTACCGGCTTGGAACCGGGGAGCTGTTTTTT.